A single sample is the source of the 30 T cell receptor beta chains below, sequenced in a study of OX40 agonist ivuxolimab in advanced cancers. This table comes from immunoSEQ multiplex PCR, and its TCRdb copy is limited to in-frame clones, with some not included. The sample yields around 64,000 clones, 82% seen once. This specimen was CD4+ or CD8+ T cells sorted from blood, taken in a trial of the OX40 agonist ivuxolimab. The receptors shown here come from an adult with an advanced solid tumor such as melanoma, head and neck, liver or kidney cancer.

The chain recombines TRBV7-2 with TRBJ2-7, with 11 bases lining up with TRBD2. Unmatched junction bases numbered 3, after V lost 2 bases and J lost 3 bases. Germline CDR1 and CDR2: SGHTA and FQGNSA. The CDR3 covers 15 residues. CDR3 coding DNA: TGTGCCAGCAGCTTAATACTAGCGGGAGTCTACGAGCAGTACTTC. This gives the protein CASSLILAGVYEQYF.

The rearrangement uses TRBV7-3 and TRBJ2-6; D possibly matches TRBD1 or TRBD2 (5 bases each). This CDR3 is 14 amino acids long. Germline CDR1 reads SGHTA; CDR2 reads FQGTGA. Trimming took off 8 bases at V and 0 bases at J, with 8 bases between the two ends. The CDR3 nucleotides read TGTGCCAGCGGGGGAAACTCTGGGGCCAACGTCCTGACTTTC. Its translation: CASGGNSGANVLTF.

The V and J genes are TRBV5-1 and TRBJ1-4; 9 nucleotides align to TRBD1. J was trimmed by 2 bases and V by 2 bases; bases with no gene match: 4. Germline CDR1 and CDR2: SGHRS and YFSETQ. The CDR3 is made up of 16 amino acids. CDR3 residues: CASSFMGTGTNEKLFF. The CDR3, as DNA: TGCGCCAGCAGCTTCATGGGGACAGGGACTAATGAAAAACTGTTTTTT. The whole variable domain, remainder taken from reference TRBV5-1 and TRBJ1-4, is KAGVTQTPRYLIKTRGQQVTLSCSPISGHRSVSWYQQTPGQGLQFLFEYFSETQRNKGNFPGRFSGRQFSNSRSEMNVSTLELGDSALYLCASSFMGTGTNEKLFFGSGTQLSVL.

CDR3 sequence: CASSPGLALLVEQFF. The DNA of the CDR3 is TGTGCCAGCTCACCCGGACTAGCGTTACTGGTTGAGCAGTTCTTC. V gene TRBV18 combines with J gene TRBJ2-1, with 9 bases lining up with TRBD2. Germline V gene sequence: CDR1 KGHSH, CDR2 LQKENI. The CDR3 loop spans 15 amino acids. V shed 3 bases and J 9 bases; nucleotides not matched to a gene: 9.

This clone was seen once. This chain links TRBV2 with TRBJ2-5; maybe TRBD1 (6 bases). Between the trimmed V and J ends, which lost 6 bases and 1 base, there was a span of 12 bases. This CDR3 has 14 amino acids. Germline V gene data show CDR1 as SNHLY and CDR2 as FYNNEI. The CDR3 reads CASRAGVGQETQYF. The CDR3 nucleotides are TGTGCCAGCAGAGCAGGGGTAGGCCAAGAGACCCAGTACTTC.

The DNA for the CDR3 is TGTGCCAGCAGCCCCCAGGGGAACACCATATATTTT. Amino acids: CASSPQGNTIYF. The chain recombines TRBV6-6 with TRBJ1-3; tentatively, D is TRBD1 (6 bases). CDR1 and CDR2 (germline): MNHNY, SVGAGI (reference sequence). The CDR3 runs 12 residues. V was shortened by 6 bases and J by 7 bases, with 10 bases between the two germline ends.

The gene calls are TRBV30 and TRBJ1-2; D is unclear. V lost 0 bases to trimming and J lost 3 bases, with 14 bases between them. The CDR3 is 15 amino acids. CDR1 GTSNPN and CDR2 SVGIG come from the germline V gene (reference sequence). The DNA of the CDR3 is TGTGCCTGGAGTGTATGGCAGTCCGTTGACTATGGCTACACCTTC. Protein product: CAWSVWQSVDYGYTF.

Concerning this clone: One end of the junction is discordant with germline, which a read error may explain. The genes are TRBV4-1 and TRBJ2-3; D uncertain. The germline CDR1 and CDR2 sequences are MGHRA and YSYEKL. The CDR3 length is 13 residues. The CDR3 DNA follows: TGCGCCAGCAGCCAAGATCAAGAACTTACGAAGTTTTTT. It codes for CASSQDQELTKFF.

The chain uses TRBV5-1 and TRBJ1-1; no clear D gene. CDR1 is SGHRS, CDR2 YFSETQ, per germline. The V end was cut by 4 bases, the J end by 5 bases, with 21 bases between. There are 16 residues in the CDR3. The CDR3 nucleotides read TGCGCCAGCAGCCTCCGTACCTTGGGTAGTAGGACTGAAGCTTTCTTT. This codes for CASSLRTLGSRTEAFF.

This chain connects TRBV20-1 to TRBJ2-1; no clear D gene. The CDR3 is 11 residues long. The germline V gene encodes CDR1 DFQATT and CDR2 SNEGSKA (reference sequence). Between the trimmed V and J ends, which lost 0 bases and 13 bases, there was a span of 10 bases. CDR3 protein: CSARDDSHQFF. The CDR3 DNA reads as TGCAGTGCTAGAGATGACTCTCATCAGTTCTTC.

The gene calls are TRBV19 and TRBJ1-5; 8 positions agree with TRBD1. The V gene end was trimmed by 7 bases and the J gene end by 6 bases; junction bases not matched to a gene: 8. Germline CDR1 reads LNHDA; CDR2 reads SQIVND (reference sequence). This CDR3 region has 14 residues. As DNA, the CDR3 is TGTGCCAGTACCCCAAACAGGGGGGGTCAGCCCCAGCATTTT. It is translated as CASTPNRGGQPQHF.

The chain links TRBV5-1 to TRBJ2-1, with 7 bases fitting TRBD1. Germline values: CDR1 SGHRS, CDR2 YFSETQ. The J segment lost 8 bases and the V segment lost 0 bases, leaving 8 bases of the junction unmatched. The CDR3 sequence is 15 residues long. As DNA, the CDR3 is TGCGCCAGCAGCTTGGGACAGGGTTGGAGCGATGAGCAGTTCTTC. Translated: CASSLGQGWSDEQFF.

This chain connects TRBV7-9 to TRBJ1-1; 8 bases fit TRBD1. The CDR3 length is 14 residues. Germline V gives CDR1 SEHNR, CDR2 FQNEAQ (reference sequence). J gave up 4 bases and V 3 bases, and 4 bases lay outside the gene matches. CDR3 sequence: CASSLQGAFTEAFF. DNA for the CDR3: TGTGCCAGCAGCTTGCAGGGGGCGTTCACTGAAGCTTTCTTT.

The CDR3 DNA reads as TGTGCCAGCAGTTATCCGGTTGGGACAGAAGAGACCCAGTACTTC. Translated: CASSYPVGTEETQYF. V is TRBV25-1 and J is TRBJ2-5; 7 positions match TRBD1. Germline V gene sequence: CDR1 MGHDK, CDR2 SYGVNS. There are 15 residues in the CDR3. V trimming: 5 bases; J trimming: 3 bases; junction bases outside the gene matches: 9.

The rearrangement uses TRBV6-1 and TRBJ2-7; 7 nucleotides agree with TRBD1. The CDR3 consists of 14 residues. Germline CDR1 reads MNHNS; CDR2 reads SASEGT. V shed 2 bases, J shed 3 bases, and the junction held 4 bases outside the gene matches. The CDR3 region is CASSEPDRFYEQYF. As DNA, the CDR3 is TGTGCCAGCAGTGAACCGGACAGGTTCTACGAGCAGTACTTC.

The V call is TRBV29-1, the J call TRBJ2-3; D uncertain. Germline V lookup: CDR1 SQVTM, CDR2 ANQGSEA. V lost 3 bases and J lost 4, with 14 bases in between. The CDR3 runs to 14 residues. The CDR3 region is CSVDLSVAPDTQYF. In DNA, the CDR3 is TGCAGCGTTGACTTATCGGTGGCCCCAGATACGCAGTATTTT.

This chain joins TRBV7-6 and TRBJ2-5, with TRBD2 identical over 14 bases. The better agreement between TRBJ2-7 and the DNA end casts doubt on the J call. Per germline, CDR1 SGHVS and CDR2 FNYEAQ. The CDR3 has 16 residues. This CDR3 reads CASSRRTSGGYYEQYF. Written as DNA, the CDR3 is TGTGCCAGCAGCAGGAGGACTAGCGGGGGGTACTACGAGCAGTACTTC.

The chain carries TRBV18 and TRBJ2-3; perhaps TRBD1 as D (6 bases). The CDR3 totals 16 residues. Germline CDR1 reads KGHSH; CDR2 reads LQKENI. Trimming stripped 4 bases from V and 0 bases from J, with 14 bases between. The CDR3 sequence is CASSRNSGQSTDTQYF. CDR3 coding DNA: TGTGCCAGCTCACGAAACTCAGGACAGAGCACAGATACGCAGTATTTT.

The chain is built from TRBV19 and TRBJ1-1, with 8 bases lining up with TRBD1. The germline V gene encodes CDR1 LNHDA and CDR2 SQIVND (reference sequence). Trimming took 5 bases from V and 7 from J; bases not matched to a gene: 9. CDR3 length equals 14 residues. CDR3 protein: CASSLDRVGGEAFF. In DNA form, the CDR3 reads TGTGCCAGTAGTTTGGACAGGGTGGGCGGTGAAGCTTTCTTT.

CDR3 amino acids: CASSLIGRGAPLHF. CDR3 sequence (DNA): TGTGCCAGCAGCCTCATCGGTAGGGGGGCACCCCTCCACTTT. The chain links TRBV6-5 to TRBJ1-6, with a tentative D call TRBD1 (6 bases). The germline V gene has CDR1 MNHEY and CDR2 SVGAGI. V was trimmed by 6 bases and J by 11 bases, leaving 17 bases between them. CDR3 length equals 14 residues.

This clone was observed once. The rearrangement links TRBV7-2 to TRBJ1-3; D is undetermined. V lost 6 bases and J lost 0, with 15 bases in between. This CDR3 has 16 residues. Germline assignment: CDR1 SGHTA and CDR2 FQGNSA. The chain's CDR3 is CASSDNAGSSGNTIYF. The CDR3 DNA sequence: TGTGCCAGCAGTGATAATGCGGGGAGCTCTGGAAACACCATATATTTT.

CDR3 protein: CASSLDRGAEAFF. CDR3 bases: TGTGCCAGCAGCTTAGATCGGGGGGCTGAAGCTTTCTTT. The chain combines TRBV11-2 with TRBJ1-1; tentative D call: TRBD1 (5 bases). V lost 0 bases and J lost 6, with 8 bases in between. This CDR3 is built from 13 residues. CDR1 is SGHAT, CDR2 FQNNGV, per germline.

The chain uses TRBV6-5 and TRBJ2-5, with 7 bases aligning to TRBD2. Germline CDR1 is MNHEY and CDR2 is SVGAGI. J lost 2 bases, V lost 0 bases, and 6 bases had no gene match. This CDR3 is built from 16 residues. The DNA of the CDR3 is TGTGCCAGCAGTTACTCGCACCCGGGACTACAAGAGACCCAGTACTTC. This encodes CASSYSHPGLQETQYF.

The gene calls are TRBV7-9 and TRBJ2-1, with 7 bases matching TRBD1. With V trimmed by 4 bases and J by 6 bases, 6 bases remained unmatched. CDR1 SEHNR and CDR2 FQNEAQ come from the germline V gene (reference sequence). The CDR3 length is 14 residues. The CDR3: CASSWGTAGNEQFF. In DNA, the CDR3 is TGTGCCAGCAGCTGGGGGACAGCTGGCAATGAGCAGTTCTTC.

The gene calls are TRBV19 and TRBJ1-5; 9 positions match TRBD1. Germline trimming cut 10 bases from V and 3 bases from J; bases unmatched to any gene: 10. The CDR3 runs 15 residues. Germline V gene sequence: CDR1 LNHDA, CDR2 SQIVND (reference sequence). This CDR3 reads CATNKDRGDNQPQHF. The CDR3 region has the DNA TGTGCCACCAACAAGGACAGGGGAGACAATCAGCCCCAGCATTTT.

This chain connects TRBV9 to TRBJ2-7, with TRBD2 matching 13 bases. This CDR3 has 17 amino acids. Looked up from germline, CDR1 is SGDLS and CDR2 is YYNGEE. V gave up 2 bases and J gave up 6 bases; unmatched junction bases: 11. CDR3 bases: TGTGCCAGCAGCGTCGGACTAGCGGGAGACGGGAATCTCGAGCAGTACTTC. Translation: CASSVGLAGDGNLEQYF.

This clone was seen once. The V call is TRBV7-8, the J call TRBJ2-1; the D is unclear. The germline V gene encodes CDR1 SGHVS and CDR2 FQNEAQ. The CDR3 contains 13 residues. With 1 base removed from V and 10 bases from J, the gap between germline ends came to 11 bases. In nucleotides, the CDR3 is TGTGCCAGCAGCTTAGGAATGGAGCACGAGCAGTTCTTC. It codes for CASSLGMEHEQFF.

This chain links TRBV18 with TRBJ1-3; a weak D match, TRBD1 (5 bases). The germline gives CDR1 KGHSH, CDR2 LQKENI. This CDR3 spans 18 amino acids. V dropped 3 bases and J dropped 0 bases, with 18 bases sitting between them. The CDR3 DNA is TGTGCCAGCTCACCGACCCCCCCCGCAGGGCTCTCTGGAAACACCATATATTTT. This codes for CASSPTPPAGLSGNTIYF.

This chain connects TRBV7-6 to TRBJ1-2; possible D gene TRBD1, 5 bases. Between the trimmed V and J ends, which lost 5 bases and 4 bases, there was a span of 14 bases. This CDR3 contains 14 residues. The germline V gene encodes CDR1 SGHVS and CDR2 FNYEAQ. The CDR3 reads CASSPDSTPYGYTF. The CDR3 nucleotides read TGTGCCAGCAGCCCTGACAGTACCCCCTATGGCTACACCTTC.

The rearrangement joins TRBV2 to TRBJ1-5; D may be TRBD1 (6 bases). This CDR3 region has 15 residues. V lost 6 bases and J lost 2, with 14 bases in between. Germline V gene data show CDR1 as SNHLY and CDR2 as FYNNEI. The CDR3 coding sequence is TGTGCCAGCAGCCAAGAGGGGGGACGCAATCAGCCCCAGCATTTT. Translation gives CASSQEGGRNQPQHF.